This is a list of T cell receptor beta chains from one sample in a study of metastatic and nonmetastatic thyroid tumors. TCRdb re-called clones from the PCR reads using MiXCR. Among about 7,000 clones, 15% to 20% were seen once, and the ten largest hold over 8.5%. Sequencing used adjacent normal tissue. The source is a female donor with papillary thyroid cancer or a benign thyroid nodule (not recorded which). Some clones in this sample may be carry-over from other donors' samples. Each CDR3 is given with its conserved first and last residue. A D gene is named only where the DNA matches it firmly. The size of a clone is reported for some rows only, either as once, few or many, or as a class for expanded clones.

>.|TRBJ2-3|many|TRBV29-1
CSVGLPSTDTQYF
TGCAGCGTTGGACTGCCTAGCACAGATACGCAGTATTTT
>TRBD2|TRBJ2-3|many|TRBV24-1
CATRGGITDTQYF
TGTGCCACCAGGGGGGGGATCACAGATACGCAGTATTTT
>.|TRBJ1-1|many|TRBV6-1
CASTPEPGTDVNTKAFF
TGTGCCAGCACTCCGGAGCCCGGGACCGACGTGAACACTAAAGCTTTCTTT
>TRBD1|TRBJ1-2|medium-sized|TRBV12-3/TRBV12-4
CASSRDRALANYGYTF
TGTGCCAGCAGCCGGGACAGAGCTTTAGCTAACTATGGCTACACCTTC
>.|TRBJ2-2|few|TRBV9
CASSPRTFGLNTGELFF
TGTGCCAGCAGCCCCCGTACTTTCGGGTTAAACACCGGGGAGCTGTTTTTT
>.|TRBJ1-2|.|TRBV20-1
CSARVGKERGYTF
TGCAGTGCTAGAGTCGGGAAGGAACGGGGCTACACCTTC
>.|TRBJ2-3|many|TRBV5-1
CASSSLEGPDTQYF
TGCGCCAGCAGCTCCCTAGAGGGGCCAGATACGCAGTATTTT
>TRBD1|TRBJ1-4|many|TRBV7-2
CASSRTPGGNEKLFF
TGTGCCAGCAGCCGAACACCAGGGGGGAATGAAAAACTGTTTTTT
>.|TRBJ1-5|.|TRBV2
CASSAQRAGGQPQHF
TGTGCCAGCAGTGCCCAGCGAGCCGGGGGTCAGCCCCAGCATTTT
>TRBD2|TRBJ2-2|medium-sized|TRBV5-1
CASSPGSLAGTGELFF
TGCGCCAGCAGCCCCGGGAGTCTAGCGGGGACCGGGGAGCTGTTTTTT
>TRBD1|TRBJ1-2|medium-sized|TRBV20-1
CSAGTGAITYGYTF
TGCAGTGCTGGGACAGGGGCTATTACCTATGGCTACACCTTC
>TRBD1|TRBJ2-1|many|TRBV3-1
CASSQLRGNEQFF
TGTGCCAGCAGCCAACTCAGGGGGAATGAGCAGTTCTTC
>.|TRBJ2-1|medium-sized|TRBV12-3/TRBV12-4
CASTSPALKNEQFF
TGTGCCAGCACCTCCCCGGCATTAAAGAATGAGCAGTTCTTC
>TRBD1|TRBJ1-1|once|TRBV3-1
CASTLKGGDRSEAFF
TGTGCCAGCACCCTCAAAGGGGGGGACAGGTCTGAAGCTTTCTTT
>TRBD1|TRBJ2-5|many|TRBV29-1
CSGQTGAETQYF
TGCAGCGGCCAGACAGGGGCCGAGACCCAGTACTTC
>.|TRBJ1-3|many|TRBV23-1
CASSQDQDTSIPFSGNTIYF
TGTGCCAGCAGTCAAGACCAAGACACATCCATTCCCTTCTCTGGAAACACCATATATTTT
>TRBD2|TRBJ2-7|.|TRBV30
CAWSDLAGSDAQYF
TGTGCCTGGAGTGACCTAGCGGGATCGGACGCGCAGTACTTC
>.|TRBJ2-1|medium-sized|TRBV5-1
CASSLAVQGNEQFF
TGCGCCAGCAGCTTGGCCGTTCAGGGGAATGAGCAGTTCTTC
>.|TRBJ2-7|.|TRBV6-2/TRBV6-3
CASSGTSSPYDQYF
TGTGCCAGCAGCGGGACTTCAAGCCCCTACGATCAGTACTTC
>.|TRBJ2-3|medium-sized|TRBV6-1
CASSVRAPLTDTQYF
TGTGCCAGCAGTGTCCGGGCCCCTCTCACAGATACGCAGTATTTT
>.|TRBJ1-1|medium-sized|TRBV6-1
CASTPEPGTDVNTEAFF
TGTGCCAGCACTCCGGAGCCCGGGACCGACGTGAACACTGAAGCTTTCTTT
>TRBD2|TRBJ2-1|many|TRBV7-9
CASSLTSGRYNEQFF
TGTGCCAGCAGCTTGACTAGCGGGAGATACAATGAGCAGTTCTTC
>.|TRBJ1-6|many|TRBV7-9
CASSFAGDSPLHF
TGTGCCAGCAGCTTTGCAGGAGATTCACCCCTCCACTTT
>.|TRBJ2-3|medium-sized|TRBV5-1
CASSLADRDTQYF
TGCGCCAGCAGCTTGGCCGACCGGGATACGCAGTATTTT
>.|TRBJ2-3|medium-sized|TRBV5-1
CASSLTSTDTQYF
TGCGCCAGCAGCTTGACTAGCACAGATACGCAGTATTTT
>TRBD1|TRBJ2-5|.|TRBV7-6
CASSSTGSGTQYF
TGTGCCAGCAGCTCGACAGGGTCGGGGACCCAGTACTTC
>.|TRBJ2-5|many|TRBV9
CASSLYGSQGETQYF
TGTGCCAGCAGCTTATACGGGAGCCAAGGGGAGACCCAGTACTTC
>TRBD2|TRBJ2-3|.|TRBV6-5
CASRRKLAALRTDTQYF
TGTGCCAGCAGACGAAAACTAGCGGCCCTACGCACAGATACGCAGTATTTT
>TRBD2|TRBJ2-3|.|TRBV4-1
CASSHPRLAGEGQYF
TGCGCCAGCAGCCACCCCAGACTAGCGGGAGAAGGGCAGTATTTT
>TRBD2|TRBJ2-1|.|TRBV5-1
CASSLELSGNFNEQFF
TGCGCCAGCAGCTTGGAATTAAGCGGGAACTTCAATGAGCAGTTCTTC
>.|TRBJ1-6|medium-sized|TRBV27
CAGGSPLHF
TGTGCAGGGGGATCACCCCTCCACTTT
>TRBD2|TRBJ2-1|medium-sized|TRBV28
CASKMRSGTPQFF
TGTGCCAGCAAAATGAGGAGCGGGACTCCCCAGTTCTTC
>.|TRBJ2-1|.|TRBV13
CASSSNRALNRFF
TGTGCCAGCAGCTCAAACAGGGCGCTGAACAGGTTCTTC
>.|TRBJ2-2|medium-sized|TRBV13
CASSPLGASGELFF
TGTGCCAGCAGCCCCCTCGGGGCTTCCGGGGAGCTGTTTTTT
>.|TRBJ2-7|few|TRBV14
CAISHGSPCEQYF
TGTGCCATCAGCCATGGCTCCCCCTGCGAGCAGTACTTC
>.|TRBJ2-2|.|TRBV20-1
CSAREGGNTGELFF
TGCAGTGCTAGGGAGGGGGGGAACACCGGGGAGCTGTTTTTT
>.|TRBJ2-1|.|TRBV6-1
CASSLSEGGYNEQFF
TGTGCCAGCAGCCTTAGCGAAGGTGGTTACAATGAGCAGTTCTTC
>.|TRBJ2-2|.|TRBV11-3
CASSPSFREYGGELFF
TGTGCCAGCAGCCCCTCTTTTAGGGAGTACGGCGGGGAGCTGTTTTTT
>TRBD2|TRBJ2-3|many|TRBV18
CASSPPSSGPSTDTQYF
TGTGCCAGCTCACCACCCTCTAGCGGGCCTAGCACAGATACGCAGTATTTT
>TRBD1|TRBJ2-7|.|TRBV14
CASSPGTGYEQYF
TGTGCCAGCAGCCCCGGGACAGGGTACGAGCAGTACTTC
>TRBD2|TRBJ2-7|.|TRBV28
CASSRPTSGDIQYF
TGTGCCAGCAGCCGCCCGACTAGCGGGGACATACAGTACTTC
>TRBD1|TRBJ1-6|many|TRBV9
CASSGAGQGSPLHF
TGTGCCAGCAGCGGGGCGGGACAGGGCTCACCCCTCCACTTT
>TRBD1|TRBJ1-1|once|TRBV5-8
CASSPWTGKRRTEAFF
TGTGCCAGCAGCCCCTGGACAGGGAAGCGGCGCACTGAAGCTTTCTTT
>.|TRBJ1-2|medium-sized|TRBV11-2
CATGRPPHF
TGTGCCACTGGTCGACCCCCCCACTTC
>.|TRBJ2-5|.|TRBV2
CASSEHYGYTFGSGAPETQYF
.
>TRBD1|TRBJ2-5|medium-sized|TRBV6-1
CASSLLPTGGQGRETQYF
TGTGCCAGCAGTTTACTACCAACGGGTGGACAGGGACGGGAGACCCAGTACTTC
>TRBD2|TRBJ2-1|medium-sized|TRBV29-1
CSVEAPLKLAGDVLNEQFF
TGCAGCGTTGAAGCCCCCCTCAAACTAGCGGGGGATGTTCTTAATGAGCAGTTCTTC
>.|TRBJ1-2|many|TRBV29-1
CSVESEGANYGYTF
TGCAGCGTTGAATCCGAGGGAGCTAACTATGGCTACACCTTC
>.|TRBJ2-1|.|TRBV10-3
CAISVPNSYNEQFF
TGTGCCATCAGTGTTCCCAACTCCTACAATGAGCAGTTCTTC